The sequence of this T cell receptor (beta chain) was determined in a study of CD8 T cells in Susac syndrome. Findings and limits, study-wide: Susac-specific public clones were found in both the total CD8+ and the CD8+ TEMRA repertoires, with approximately 16 in the former and roughly five in the latter.

Patients with Susac syndrome showed fulfilment of recently defined diagnostic criteria for definite or probable disease. Germline lookup yields CDR1 SGHTA and CDR2 FQGNSA. V was trimmed by 3 bases and J by 5 bases, leaving 11 bases between them. This CDR3 has 14 amino acids. This clonotype has just a few counts. Its matching antigen is unknown. Random hexamers were used to reverse transcribe roughly 0.45 to 1 ug of RNA. The immunoSEQ assay covered 54 Vbeta and 13 Jbeta segments for CDR3. TCRdb reprocessed the immunoSEQ multiplex PCR reads with MiXCR, giving one entry per CDR3 protein. Of some 120,000 distinct CDR3 sequences in the sample, around 94% were seen once.

The clonotype was recovered from a human donor with Susac syndrome. The chain has TRBV7-2 and TRBJ1-5; maybe TRBD1 (5 bases). Sequenced: CD8+ T cells from PBMCs. CDR3 sequence: CASSFERGDQPQHF. As DNA, the CDR3 is TGTGCCAGCAGCTTCGAGAGGGGAGATCAGCCCCAGCATTTT.